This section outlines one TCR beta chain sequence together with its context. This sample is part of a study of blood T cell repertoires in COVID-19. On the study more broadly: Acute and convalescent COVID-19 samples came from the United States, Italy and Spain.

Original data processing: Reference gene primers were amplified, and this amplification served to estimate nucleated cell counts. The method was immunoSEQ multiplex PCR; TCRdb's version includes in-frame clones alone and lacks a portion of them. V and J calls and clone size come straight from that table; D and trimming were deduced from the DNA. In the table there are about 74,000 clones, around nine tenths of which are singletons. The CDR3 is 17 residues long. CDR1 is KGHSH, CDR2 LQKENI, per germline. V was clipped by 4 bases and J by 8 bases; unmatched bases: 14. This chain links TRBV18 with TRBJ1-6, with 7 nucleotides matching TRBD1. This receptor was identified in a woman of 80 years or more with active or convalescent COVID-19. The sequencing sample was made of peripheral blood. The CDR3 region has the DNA TGTGCCAGCTCACTAATTTCGACAGGGAGCATTGATTCACCCCTCCACTTT. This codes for CASSLISTGSIDSPLHF.